This T cell receptor (beta chain) was identified in a study of blood T cell repertoires in COVID-19. Across the study: The United States, Italy and Spain provided the acute and convalescent COVID-19 samples. Sources were T cells, B-cell-depleted T cells, or PBMCs; the material itself was cDNA or gDNA.

The CDR3 has 14 amino acids. The V gene's germline CDR1 is LGHDT and CDR2 YNNKEL (reference sequence). V trimming: 4 bases; J trimming: 3 bases; junction bases outside the gene matches: 3. Per the study methods: Cell counts per sample came from amplifying reference gene primers. Sequenced by immunoSEQ multiplex PCR; TCRdb stores in-frame clones only, minus some. V and J calls and clone size are given by that table; D and trimming were obtained from the DNA. The sample carries approximately 300,000 clones, roughly nine tenths recorded once. The receptor was derived from a man younger than 35 who had recovered from COVID-19. The V and J genes are TRBV3-1 (or the pseudogene TRBV3-2) and TRBJ1-5; 7 positions match TRBD1. The sequenced sample consisted of peripheral blood. Here the CDR3 DNA reads TGTGCCAGCAGCCCCGGGACAGACAATCAGCCCCAGCATTTT. It is translated as CASSPGTDNQPQHF.